This TCR beta chain comes out of a study of blood T cell repertoires in COVID-19. Across the study: Samples taken during acute and convalescent COVID-19 were collected in the United States, Italy and Spain.

Per the original data handling: Reference gene primer amplification yielded estimated nucleated cell counts. Repertoires were generated with immunoSEQ multiplex PCR, while TCRdb's copy carries only in-frame clones and drops some. That table supplies the V and J calls and clone size; D and trimming were determined from the DNA. The table lists approximately 230,000 clones, 70% to 90% of them singletons. A Seattle source enrolled patients during active infection and followed them longitudinally. In germline, CDR1 is MGHRA, CDR2 YSYEKL. V dropped 4 bases and J dropped 4; count of bases not matched to a gene: 7. CDR3 length: 16 residues.

Specimen: peripheral blood. The TCR comes from a woman under 40 with COVID-19, enrolled during active disease. This chain uses TRBV4-1 with TRBJ1-4, with 9 bases fitting TRBD1. The CDR3, as DNA: TGCGCCAGCAGCCGATCCGGACAGGGGATTAATGAAAAACTGTTTTTT. It encodes CASSRSGQGINEKLFF.